This TCR beta chain is drawn from a study of blood T cell repertoires in COVID-19. Across the study: For recovered donors of Cohort 3, there were two negative PCRs, clearance, or symptom resolution. There were acute and convalescent COVID-19 samples, and they came from the United States, Italy and Spain.

Per germline, CDR1 MNHEY and CDR2 SVGAGI. This CDR3 spans 15 amino acids. Trimming took off 7 bases at V and 0 bases at J, with 16 bases between the two ends. Libraries were prepared by immunoSEQ multiplex PCR; TCRdb keeps only in-frame clonotypes and omits some of them. The sample lists approximately 240,000 clones, roughly nine tenths occurring once. Those enrolled, adults aged roughly 18 to 90 years, came from about two dozen US areas. Grouping used clinical history reported by participants in a survey and questionnaire. This sequence originates from a woman aged 45-60 years in a cohort exposed to, infected with or recovered from COVID-19 (not recorded which). Sequenced material: PBMCs or T cells enriched from blood (not recorded which). V is TRBV6-5 and J is TRBJ2-7, with D unresolved. In DNA, the CDR3 is TGTGCCAGCACCCCCCCAGGAAAAAGCTCCTACGAGCAGTACTTC. Encoded protein: CASTPPGKSSYEQYF.